The source of this T cell receptor beta chain is a study of T-cell reconstitution after alpha-beta-depleted transplantation in children. This clonotype was detected only a few times. The authors prepared the TCRbeta library with unique molecular identifiers. TCRdb fed the PCR reads into MiXCR, producing one record per CDR3 protein. The table lists about 110,000 distinct CDR3 sequences, around a tenth of them singletons. Material: PBMCs, obtained before TCRalphabeta/CD19-depleted stem cell transplant. This receptor was obtained from a boy younger than 10 with acute lymphoblastic leukemia, due to receive a stem cell transplant.

The CDR3 sequence is CSARRTDPTSNYGYTF. The CDR3, as DNA: TGCAGTGCAAGAAGGACGGACCCGACCTCTAACTATGGCTACACCTTC. The V call is TRBV20-1, the J call TRBJ1-2; D ambiguous. This CDR3 comprises 16 residues. The germline V and J ends were trimmed by 6 bases and 0 bases, with 20 bases remaining between them. Germline loops: CDR1 DFQATT, CDR2 SNEGSKA (reference sequence).